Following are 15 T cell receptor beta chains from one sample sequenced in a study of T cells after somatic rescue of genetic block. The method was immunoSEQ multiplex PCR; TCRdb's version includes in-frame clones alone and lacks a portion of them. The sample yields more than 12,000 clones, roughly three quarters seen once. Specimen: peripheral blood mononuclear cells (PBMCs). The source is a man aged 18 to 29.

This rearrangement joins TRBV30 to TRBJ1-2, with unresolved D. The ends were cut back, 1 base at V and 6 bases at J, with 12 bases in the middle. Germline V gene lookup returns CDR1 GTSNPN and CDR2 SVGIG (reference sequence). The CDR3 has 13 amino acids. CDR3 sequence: CAWSAHGVDGYTF. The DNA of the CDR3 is TGTGCCTGGAGTGCCCACGGGGTAGATGGCTACACCTTC.

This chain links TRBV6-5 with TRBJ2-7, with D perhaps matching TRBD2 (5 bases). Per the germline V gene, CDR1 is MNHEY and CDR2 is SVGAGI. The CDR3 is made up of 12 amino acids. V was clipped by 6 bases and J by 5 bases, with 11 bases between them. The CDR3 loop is CASRDFFDEQYF. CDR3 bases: TGTGCCAGCAGGGACTTCTTCGACGAGCAGTACTTC.

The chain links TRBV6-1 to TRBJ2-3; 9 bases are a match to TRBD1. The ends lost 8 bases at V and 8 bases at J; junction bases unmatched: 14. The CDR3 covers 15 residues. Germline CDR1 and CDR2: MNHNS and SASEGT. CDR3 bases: TGTGCCAGCGGAACAGGGGGCGGGGTGACCCTTACGCAGTATTTT. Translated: CASGTGGGVTLTQYF.

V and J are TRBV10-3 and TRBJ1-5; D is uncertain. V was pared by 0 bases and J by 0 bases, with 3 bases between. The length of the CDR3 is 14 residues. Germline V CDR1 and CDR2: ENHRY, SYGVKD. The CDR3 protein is CAISESISNQPQHF. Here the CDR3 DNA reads TGTGCCATCAGTGAGTCAATTAGCAATCAGCCCCAGCATTTT.

The CDR3 spells CASRGTVTYEQYF. CDR3 coding DNA: TGTGCCAGCAGGGGGACAGTAACCTACGAGCAGTACTTC. The V gene is TRBV6-1, the J gene TRBJ2-7; 7 bases agree with TRBD1. Germline V gives CDR1 MNHNS, CDR2 SASEGT. The CDR3 contains 13 residues. V shed 6 bases, J shed 2 bases, and the junction held 4 bases outside the gene matches.

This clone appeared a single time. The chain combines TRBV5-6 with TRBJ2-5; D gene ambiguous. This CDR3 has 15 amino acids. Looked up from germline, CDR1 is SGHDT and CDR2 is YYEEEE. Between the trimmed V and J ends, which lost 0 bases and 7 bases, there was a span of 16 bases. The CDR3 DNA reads TGTGCCAGCAGCTTGGGGTCGATAGAAGGCCCGACCCAGTACTTC. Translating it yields CASSLGSIEGPTQYF.

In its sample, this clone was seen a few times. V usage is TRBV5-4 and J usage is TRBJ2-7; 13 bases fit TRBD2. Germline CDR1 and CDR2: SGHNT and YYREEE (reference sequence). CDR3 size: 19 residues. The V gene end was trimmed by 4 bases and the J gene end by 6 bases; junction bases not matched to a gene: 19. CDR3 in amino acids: CASSPGPASGLAGMLEQYF. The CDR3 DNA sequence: TGTGCCAGCAGCCCAGGTCCAGCCTCGGGACTAGCGGGAATGCTCGAGCAGTACTTC.

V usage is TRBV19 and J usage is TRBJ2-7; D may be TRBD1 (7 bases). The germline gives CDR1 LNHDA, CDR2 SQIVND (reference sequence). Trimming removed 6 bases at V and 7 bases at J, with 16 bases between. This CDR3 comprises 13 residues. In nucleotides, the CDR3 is TGTGCCAGTAGCCTCGACAGGGCGGGAGAGCAGTACTTC. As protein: CASSLDRAGEQYF.

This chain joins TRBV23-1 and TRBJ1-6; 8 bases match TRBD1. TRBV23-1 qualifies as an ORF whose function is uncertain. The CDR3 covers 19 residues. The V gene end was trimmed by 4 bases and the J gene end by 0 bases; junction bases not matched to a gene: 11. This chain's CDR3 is CASSRPEGQGVSYNSPLHF. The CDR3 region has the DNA TGCGCCAGCAGTCGACCGGAAGGACAGGGCGTCTCCTATAATTCACCCCTCCACTTT.

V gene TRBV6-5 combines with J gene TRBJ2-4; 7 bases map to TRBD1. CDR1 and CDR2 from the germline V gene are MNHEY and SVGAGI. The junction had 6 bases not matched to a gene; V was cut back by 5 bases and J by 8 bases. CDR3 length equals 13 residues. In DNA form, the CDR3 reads TGTGCCAGCAGTCCCGACAGGGCTCACATTCAGTACTTC. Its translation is CASSPDRAHIQYF.

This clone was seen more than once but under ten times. The CDR3: CASSPWDRQLFF. The CDR3 nucleotides read TGTGCCAGCAGTCCCTGGGACAGACAACTGTTTTTT. The chain is built from TRBV28 and TRBJ1-4; the match to TRBD1 covers 7 bases. The CDR3 is 12 amino acids. CDR1 MDHEN and CDR2 SYDVKM come from the germline V gene. Germline trimming cut 5 bases from V and 12 bases from J; bases unmatched to any gene: 6.

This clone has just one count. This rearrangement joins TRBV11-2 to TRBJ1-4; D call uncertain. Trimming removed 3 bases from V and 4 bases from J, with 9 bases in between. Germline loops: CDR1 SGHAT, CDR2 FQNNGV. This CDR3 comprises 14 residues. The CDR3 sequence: CASSFAGRNEKLFF. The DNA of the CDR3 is TGTGCCAGCAGCTTCGCAGGACGTAATGAAAAACTGTTTTTT.

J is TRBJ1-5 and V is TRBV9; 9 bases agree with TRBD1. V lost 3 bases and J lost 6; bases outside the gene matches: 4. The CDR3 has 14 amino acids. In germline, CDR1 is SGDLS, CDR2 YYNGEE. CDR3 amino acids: CASSAGDRVQPQHF. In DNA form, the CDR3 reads TGTGCCAGCAGCGCAGGGGACAGGGTTCAGCCCCAGCATTTT.

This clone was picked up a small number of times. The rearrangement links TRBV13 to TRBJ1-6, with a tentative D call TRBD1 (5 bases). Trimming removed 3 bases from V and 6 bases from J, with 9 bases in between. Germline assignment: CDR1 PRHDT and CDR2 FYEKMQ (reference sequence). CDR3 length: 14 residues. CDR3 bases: TGTGCCAGCAGCTTTGGGCAGGGTAATTCACCCCTCCACTTT. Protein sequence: CASSFGQGNSPLHF.

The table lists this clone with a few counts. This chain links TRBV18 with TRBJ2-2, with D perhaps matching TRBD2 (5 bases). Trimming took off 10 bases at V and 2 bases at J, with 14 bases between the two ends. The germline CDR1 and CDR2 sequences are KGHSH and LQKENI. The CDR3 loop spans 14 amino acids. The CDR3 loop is CATCDYRNTGELFF. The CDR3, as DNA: TGTGCCACCTGTGACTATAGAAACACCGGGGAGCTGTTTTTT.